This TCR beta chain was identified in a study of blood T cell repertoires in COVID-19. At the level of the study: The United States, Italy and Spain supplied acute and convalescent COVID-19 samples. T cells, B-cell-depleted T cells, or PBMCs provided the cDNA or gDNA that served as material.

In the authors' workflow: Quantification of nucleated cells was approximated via reference gene primer amplification. Clones were read by immunoSEQ multiplex PCR, and TCRdb kept only the in-frame ones, dropping some. The V and J calls and clone size were taken over from that table, and D and trimming were inferred from the DNA. The data contain over 150,000 clones, roughly 90% of them singletons. The germline V and J ends were trimmed by 2 bases and 5 bases, with 13 bases remaining between them. The CDR3 has 16 amino acids. The germline gives CDR1 SNHLY, CDR2 FYNNEI. This clone was seen more than once but under ten times.

The sequenced sample was peripheral blood. V usage is TRBV2 and J usage is TRBJ1-6; possible D gene TRBD1, 5 bases. This sequence was found in an older woman who had recovered from COVID-19. CDR3 protein: CASSEQGRQNNSPLHF. The CDR3 coding sequence is TGTGCCAGCAGTGAACAGGGCCGCCAGAATAATTCACCCCTCCACTTT.